The present TCR beta chain was sequenced within a study of technical replicates of blood from a few donors. Profiled with immunoSEQ multiplex PCR; TCRdb holds only in-frame clones, not every one. The table lists approximately 75,000 clones, approximately 96% of them singletons. The length of the CDR3 is 15 residues. Losses at the gene ends were 5 bases for V and 6 bases for J; bases not matched to a gene: 9. Germline V CDR1 and CDR2: SGHNT, YYREEE (reference sequence). The sequence was collected from a human donor in good health. Sequences were obtained from T cells isolated from PBMCs. V usage is TRBV5-4 and J usage is TRBJ2-1; 9 bases align to TRBD2. The CDR3 protein is CASSYLAGAPNEQFF. The CDR3 DNA reads as TGTGCCAGCAGTTATTTAGCGGGGGCACCCAATGAGCAGTTCTTC.